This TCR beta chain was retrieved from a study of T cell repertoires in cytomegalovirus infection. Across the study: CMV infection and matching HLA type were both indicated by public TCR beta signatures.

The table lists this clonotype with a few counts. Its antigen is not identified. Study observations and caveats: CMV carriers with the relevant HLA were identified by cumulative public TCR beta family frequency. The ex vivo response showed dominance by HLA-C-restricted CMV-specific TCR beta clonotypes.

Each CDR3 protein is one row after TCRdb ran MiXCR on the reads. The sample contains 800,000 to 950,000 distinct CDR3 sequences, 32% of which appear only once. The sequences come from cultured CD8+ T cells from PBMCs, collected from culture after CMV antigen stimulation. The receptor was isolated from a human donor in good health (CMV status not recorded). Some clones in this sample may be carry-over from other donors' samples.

This chain's CDR3 is CASSLGGKTQYF. The DNA of the CDR3 is TGTGCCAGCAGCTTAGGAGGGAAGACCCAGTACTTC. The chain employs TRBV13 and TRBJ2-5; D remains ambiguous. This CDR3 spans 12 amino acids. V lost 0 bases to trimming and J lost 6 bases, with 5 bases between them. Germline V gene sequence: CDR1 PRHDT, CDR2 FYEKMQ (reference sequence).